This TCR beta chain originates from a study of shared clonotypes between healthy human individuals. Study results and limitations: Only a few donors were included, so the genetic and exposure-history diversity represented was limited.

This clone was seen once. Its antigen is undetermined. At the DNA level, this CDR3 is encoded by other sequences in the same sample as well. The CDR3 totals 16 residues. V lost 4 bases and J lost 1; bases outside the gene matches: 2. CDR1 MNHEY and CDR2 SVGAGI come from the germline V gene. Template for every sorted-subset replicate PCR totaled about 0.2 ug DNA, around 33,000 T cell genomes. Only in-frame clones appear in the TCRdb table, and some are missing; sequencing was by immunoSEQ multiplex PCR. The table has roughly 1 million clones, roughly 80% seen once. Material: memory CD4+ T cells sorted from blood. The subset was: CD45RA-negative fraction. The chain recombines TRBV6-5 with TRBJ2-5, with 14 positions matching TRBD2. The sequence was obtained from a man aged 18 to 30 in good health. The CDR3 nucleotides read TGTGCCAGCAGTTCCGGACTAGCGGGGGGCCAAGAGACCCAGTACTTC. Protein sequence: CASSSGLAGGQETQYF.